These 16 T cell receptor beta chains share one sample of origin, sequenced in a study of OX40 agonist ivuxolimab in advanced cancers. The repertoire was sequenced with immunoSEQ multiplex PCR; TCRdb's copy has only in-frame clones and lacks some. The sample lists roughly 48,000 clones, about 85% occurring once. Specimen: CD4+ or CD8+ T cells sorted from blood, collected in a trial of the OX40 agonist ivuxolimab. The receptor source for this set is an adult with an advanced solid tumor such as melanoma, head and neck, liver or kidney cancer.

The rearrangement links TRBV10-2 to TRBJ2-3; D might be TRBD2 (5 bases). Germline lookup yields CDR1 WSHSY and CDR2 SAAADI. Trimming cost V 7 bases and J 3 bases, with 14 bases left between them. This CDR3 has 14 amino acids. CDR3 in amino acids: CASMLEAATDTQYF. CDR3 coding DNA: TGCGCCAGCATGTTGGAGGCGGCGACAGATACGCAGTATTTT.

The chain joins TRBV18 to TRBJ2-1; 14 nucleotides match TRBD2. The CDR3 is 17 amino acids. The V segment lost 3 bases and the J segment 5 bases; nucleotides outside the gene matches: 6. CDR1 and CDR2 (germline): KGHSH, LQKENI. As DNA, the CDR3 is TGTGCCAGCTCACCTGGACTAGCGGGAGGCTACCACAATGAGCAGTTCTTC. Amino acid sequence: CASSPGLAGGYHNEQFF.

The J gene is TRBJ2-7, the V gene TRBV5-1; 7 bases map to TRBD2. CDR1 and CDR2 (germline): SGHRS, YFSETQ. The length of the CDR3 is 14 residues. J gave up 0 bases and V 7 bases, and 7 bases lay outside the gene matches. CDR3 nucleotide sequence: TGCGCCAGCCGAGAACCGGGGGGCTCCTACGAGCAGTACTTC. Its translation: CASREPGGSYEQYF.

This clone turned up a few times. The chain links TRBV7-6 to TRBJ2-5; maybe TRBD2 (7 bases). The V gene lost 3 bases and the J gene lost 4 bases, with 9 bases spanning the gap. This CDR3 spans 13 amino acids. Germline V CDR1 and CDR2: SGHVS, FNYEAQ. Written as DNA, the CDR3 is TGTGCCAGCAGCTTGCGGGGGCTAGAGACCCAGTACTTC. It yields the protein CASSLRGLETQYF. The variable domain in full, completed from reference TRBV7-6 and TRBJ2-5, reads GAGVSQSPRYKVTKRGQDVALRCDPISGHVSLYWYRQALGQGPEFLTYFNYEAQQDKSGLPNDRFSAERPEGSISTLTIQRTEQRDSAMYRCASSLRGLETQYFGPGTRLLVL.

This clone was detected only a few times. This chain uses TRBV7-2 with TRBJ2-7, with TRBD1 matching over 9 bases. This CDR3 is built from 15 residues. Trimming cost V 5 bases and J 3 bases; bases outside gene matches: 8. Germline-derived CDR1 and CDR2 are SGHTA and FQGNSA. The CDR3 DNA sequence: TGTGCCAGCAGCCCCGACAGGGGGTCGGTCTACGAGCAGTACTTC. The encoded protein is CASSPDRGSVYEQYF.

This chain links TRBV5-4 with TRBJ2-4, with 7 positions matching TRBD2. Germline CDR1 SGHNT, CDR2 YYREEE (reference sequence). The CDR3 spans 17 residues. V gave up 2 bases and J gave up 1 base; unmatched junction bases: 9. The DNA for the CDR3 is TGTGCCAGCAGCTTTGGGGGGGGAGCAGGGGCCAAAAACATTCAGTACTTC. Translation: CASSFGGGAGAKNIQYF.

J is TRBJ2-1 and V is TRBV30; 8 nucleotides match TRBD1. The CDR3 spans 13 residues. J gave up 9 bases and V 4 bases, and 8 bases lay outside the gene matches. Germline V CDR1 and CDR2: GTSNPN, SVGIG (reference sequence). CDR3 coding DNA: TGTGCCTGGAAGGCAGGGGGCGTTGGTGAGCAGTTCTTC. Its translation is CAWKAGGVGEQFF.

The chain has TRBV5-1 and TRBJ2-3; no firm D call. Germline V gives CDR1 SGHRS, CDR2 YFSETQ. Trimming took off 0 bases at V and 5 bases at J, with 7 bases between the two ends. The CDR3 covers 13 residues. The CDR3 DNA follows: TGCGCCAGCAGCTTGGGCTGGGGAGATACGCAGTATTTT. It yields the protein CASSLGWGDTQYF.

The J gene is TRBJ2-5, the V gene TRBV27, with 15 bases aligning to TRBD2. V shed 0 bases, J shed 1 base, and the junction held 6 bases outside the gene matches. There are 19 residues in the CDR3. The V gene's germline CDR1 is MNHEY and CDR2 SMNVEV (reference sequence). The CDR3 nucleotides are TGTGCCAGCAGTTTATCGATCGGGACTAGCGGGAGGTTCCAAGAGACCCAGTACTTC. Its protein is CASSLSIGTSGRFQETQYF.

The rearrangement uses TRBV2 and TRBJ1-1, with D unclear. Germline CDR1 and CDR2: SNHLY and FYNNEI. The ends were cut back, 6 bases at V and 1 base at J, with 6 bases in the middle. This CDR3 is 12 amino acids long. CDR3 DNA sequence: TGTGCCAGCAGAGACTCGAACACTGAAGCTTTCTTT. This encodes CASRDSNTEAFF.

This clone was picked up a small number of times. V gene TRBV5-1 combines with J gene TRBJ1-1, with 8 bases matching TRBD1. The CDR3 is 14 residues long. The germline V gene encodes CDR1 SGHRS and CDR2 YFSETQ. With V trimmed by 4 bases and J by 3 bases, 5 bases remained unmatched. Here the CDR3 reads CASSRQGWDTEAFF. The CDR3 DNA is TGCGCCAGCAGCAGACAGGGGTGGGACACTGAAGCTTTCTTT.

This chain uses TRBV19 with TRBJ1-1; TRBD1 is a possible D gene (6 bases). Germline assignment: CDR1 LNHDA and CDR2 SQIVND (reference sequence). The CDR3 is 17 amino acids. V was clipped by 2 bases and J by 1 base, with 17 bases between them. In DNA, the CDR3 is TGTGCCAGTAGTATAATAGGGACACAGGGAGGGAACACTGAAGCTTTCTTT. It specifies CASSIIGTQGGNTEAFF. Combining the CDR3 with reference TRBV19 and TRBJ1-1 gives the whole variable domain DGGITQSPKYLFRKEGQNVTLSCEQNLNHDAMYWYRQDPGQGLRLIYYSQIVNDFQKGDIAEGYSVSREKKESFPLTVTSAQKNPTAFYLCASSIIGTQGGNTEAFFGQGTRLTVV.

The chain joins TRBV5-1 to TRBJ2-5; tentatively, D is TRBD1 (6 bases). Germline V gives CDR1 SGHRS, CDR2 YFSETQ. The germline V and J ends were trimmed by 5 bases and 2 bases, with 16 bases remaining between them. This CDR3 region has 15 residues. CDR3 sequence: CASRPWGQSQETQYF. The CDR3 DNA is TGCGCCAGCAGGCCTTGGGGACAATCACAAGAGACCCAGTACTTC.

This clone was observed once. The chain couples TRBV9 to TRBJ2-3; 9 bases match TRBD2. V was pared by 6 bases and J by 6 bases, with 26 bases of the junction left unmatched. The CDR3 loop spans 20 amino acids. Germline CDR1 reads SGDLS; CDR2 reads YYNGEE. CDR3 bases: TGTGCCAGCAACCCTGGGGAGGGGATGCTAGGAGCGGGAGGAGAGGATACGCAGTATTTT. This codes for CASNPGEGMLGAGGEDTQYF.

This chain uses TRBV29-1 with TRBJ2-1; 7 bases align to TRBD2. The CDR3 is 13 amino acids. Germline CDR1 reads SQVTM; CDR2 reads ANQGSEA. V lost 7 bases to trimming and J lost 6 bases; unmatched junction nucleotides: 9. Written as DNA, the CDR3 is TGCAGCGGAAGCGGCGGGAGCGTCAATGAGCAGTTCTTC. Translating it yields CSGSGGSVNEQFF.

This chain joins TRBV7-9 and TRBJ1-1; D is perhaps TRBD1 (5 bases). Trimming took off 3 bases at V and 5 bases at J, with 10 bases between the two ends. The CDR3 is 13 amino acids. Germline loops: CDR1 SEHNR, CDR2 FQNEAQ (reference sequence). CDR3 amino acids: CASSFGGWTEAFF. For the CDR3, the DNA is TGTGCCAGCAGCTTTGGGGGTTGGACTGAAGCTTTCTTT.